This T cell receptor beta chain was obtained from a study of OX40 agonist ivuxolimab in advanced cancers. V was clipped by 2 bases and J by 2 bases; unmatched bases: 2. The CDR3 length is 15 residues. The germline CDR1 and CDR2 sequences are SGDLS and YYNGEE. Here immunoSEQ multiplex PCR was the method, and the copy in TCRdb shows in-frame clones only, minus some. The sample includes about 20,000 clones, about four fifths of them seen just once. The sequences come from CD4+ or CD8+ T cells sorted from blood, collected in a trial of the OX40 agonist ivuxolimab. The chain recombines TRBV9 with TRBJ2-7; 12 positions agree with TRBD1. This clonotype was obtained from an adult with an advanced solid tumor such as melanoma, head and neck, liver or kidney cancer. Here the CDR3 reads CASSVGTGGAYEQYF. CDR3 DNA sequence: TGTGCCAGCAGCGTCGGGACAGGGGGCGCCTACGAGCAGTACTTC.